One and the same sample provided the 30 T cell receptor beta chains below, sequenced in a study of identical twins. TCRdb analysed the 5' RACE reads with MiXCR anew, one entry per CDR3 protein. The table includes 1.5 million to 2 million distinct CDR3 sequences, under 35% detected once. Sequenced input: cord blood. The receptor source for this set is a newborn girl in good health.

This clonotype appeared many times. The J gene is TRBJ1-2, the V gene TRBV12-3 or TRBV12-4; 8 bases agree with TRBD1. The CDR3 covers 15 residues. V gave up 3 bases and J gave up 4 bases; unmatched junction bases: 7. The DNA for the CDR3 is TGTGCCAGCAGTTTGCCGGACAGGGTCTCCTATGGCTACACCTTC. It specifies CASSLPDRVSYGYTF.

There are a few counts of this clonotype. In DNA, the CDR3 is TGTGCCAGCACAAGAGGACAGGGAAAGACCTACGAGCAGTACTTC. It codes for CASTRGQGKTYEQYF. The V call is TRBV5-8, the J call TRBJ2-7; 8 bases match TRBD1. V shed 6 bases, J shed 2 bases, and the junction held 10 bases outside the gene matches. CDR3 length equals 15 residues. CDR1 and CDR2 from the germline V gene are SGHTS and YDEGEE.

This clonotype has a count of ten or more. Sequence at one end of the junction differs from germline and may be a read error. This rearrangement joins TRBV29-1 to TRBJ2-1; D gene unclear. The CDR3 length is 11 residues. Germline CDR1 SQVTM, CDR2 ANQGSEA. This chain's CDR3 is CSGRSSNEQFF. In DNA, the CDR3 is TGCAGCGGGAGATCCTCCAATGAGCAGTTCTTC.

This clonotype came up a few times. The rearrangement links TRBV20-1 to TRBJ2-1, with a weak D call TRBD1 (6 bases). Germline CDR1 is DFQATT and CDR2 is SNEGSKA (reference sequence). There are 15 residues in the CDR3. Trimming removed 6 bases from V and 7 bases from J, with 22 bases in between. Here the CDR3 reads CSAIAQGWPLNEQFF. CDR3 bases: TGCAGTGCGATCGCCCAGGGGTGGCCTCTAAATGAGCAGTTCTTC.

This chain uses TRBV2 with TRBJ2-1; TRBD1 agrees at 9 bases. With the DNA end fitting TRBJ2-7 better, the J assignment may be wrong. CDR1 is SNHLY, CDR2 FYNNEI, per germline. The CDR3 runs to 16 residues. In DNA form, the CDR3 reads TGTGCCAGCAGTGAAGATCTTAGGACAGGGGTTCTGAAGCAGTACTTC. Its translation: CASSEDLRTGVLKQYF.

For the CDR3, the DNA is TGCGCCAGCAGCTCGGGACTATTCCTGTCCTACACAGATACGCAGTATTTT. Protein sequence: CASSSGLFLSYTDTQYF. V usage is TRBV4-1 and J usage is TRBJ2-3, with TRBD2 identical over 7 bases. V lost 5 bases, J lost 2 bases, and 13 bases stayed unmatched. This CDR3 has 17 amino acids. Per the germline V gene, CDR1 is MGHRA and CDR2 is YSYEKL.

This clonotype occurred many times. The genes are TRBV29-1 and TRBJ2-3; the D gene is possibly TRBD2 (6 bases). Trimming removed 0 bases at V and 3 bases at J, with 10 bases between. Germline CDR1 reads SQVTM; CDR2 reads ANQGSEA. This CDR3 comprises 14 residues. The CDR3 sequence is CSVEDGGRTDTQYF. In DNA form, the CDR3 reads TGCAGCGTTGAAGATGGGGGGAGGACAGATACGCAGTATTTT.

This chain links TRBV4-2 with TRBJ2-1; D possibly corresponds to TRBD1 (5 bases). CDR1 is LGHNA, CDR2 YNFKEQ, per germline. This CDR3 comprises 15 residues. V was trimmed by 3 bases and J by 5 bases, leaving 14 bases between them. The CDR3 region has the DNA TGTGCCAGCAGCCACCGCTTAACAGGAGACAATGAGCAGTTCTTC. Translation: CASSHRLTGDNEQFF.

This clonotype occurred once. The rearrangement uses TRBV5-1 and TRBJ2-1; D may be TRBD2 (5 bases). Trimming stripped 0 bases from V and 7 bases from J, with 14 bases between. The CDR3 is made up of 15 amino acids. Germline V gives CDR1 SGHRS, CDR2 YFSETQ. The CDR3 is CASSLATGWVNEQFF. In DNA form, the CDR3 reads TGCGCCAGCAGCTTGGCCACGGGGTGGGTTAATGAGCAGTTCTTC.

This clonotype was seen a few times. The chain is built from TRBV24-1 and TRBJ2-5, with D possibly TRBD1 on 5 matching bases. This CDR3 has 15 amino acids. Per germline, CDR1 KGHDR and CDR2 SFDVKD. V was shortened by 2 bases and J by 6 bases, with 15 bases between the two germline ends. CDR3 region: CATSDSLDSPKTQYF. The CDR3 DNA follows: TGTGCCACCAGTGATTCCCTTGACAGCCCGAAGACCCAGTACTTC.

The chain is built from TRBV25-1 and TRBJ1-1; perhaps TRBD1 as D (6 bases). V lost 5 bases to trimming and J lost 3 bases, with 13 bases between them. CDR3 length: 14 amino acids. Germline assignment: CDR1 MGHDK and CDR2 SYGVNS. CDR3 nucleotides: TGTGCCAGCAGTCCCCGGGACATTCACACTGAAGCTTTCTTT. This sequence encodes CASSPRDIHTEAFF.

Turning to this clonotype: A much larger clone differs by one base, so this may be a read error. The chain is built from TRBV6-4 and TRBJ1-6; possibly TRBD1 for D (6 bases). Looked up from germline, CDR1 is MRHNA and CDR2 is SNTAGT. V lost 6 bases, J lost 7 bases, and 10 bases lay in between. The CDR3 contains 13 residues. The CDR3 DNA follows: TGTGCCAGCAGACCGGGACACAATTCACCCCTCCACTTT. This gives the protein CASRPGHNSPLHF.

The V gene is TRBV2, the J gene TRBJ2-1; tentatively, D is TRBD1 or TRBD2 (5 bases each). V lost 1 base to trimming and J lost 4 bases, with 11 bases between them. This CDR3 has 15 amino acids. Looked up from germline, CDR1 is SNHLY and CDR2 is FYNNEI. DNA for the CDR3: TGTGCCAGCAGTGAAGGGGGGATAACATACAATGAGCAGTTCTTC. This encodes CASSEGGITYNEQFF.

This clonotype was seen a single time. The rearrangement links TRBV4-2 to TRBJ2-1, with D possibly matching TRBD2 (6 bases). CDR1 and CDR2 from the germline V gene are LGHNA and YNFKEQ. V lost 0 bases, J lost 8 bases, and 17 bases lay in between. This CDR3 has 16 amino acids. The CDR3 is CASSQEERVLGDEQFF. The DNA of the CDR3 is TGTGCCAGCAGCCAAGAGGAGCGGGTCCTGGGGGATGAGCAGTTCTTC.

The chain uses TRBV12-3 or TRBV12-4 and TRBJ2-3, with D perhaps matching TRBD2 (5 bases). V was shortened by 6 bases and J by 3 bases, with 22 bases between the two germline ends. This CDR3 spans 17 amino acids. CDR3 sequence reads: CASRSPGIRTGTDTQYF. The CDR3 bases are TGTGCCAGCAGATCCCCGGGGATTCGGACCGGGACAGATACGCAGTATTTT.

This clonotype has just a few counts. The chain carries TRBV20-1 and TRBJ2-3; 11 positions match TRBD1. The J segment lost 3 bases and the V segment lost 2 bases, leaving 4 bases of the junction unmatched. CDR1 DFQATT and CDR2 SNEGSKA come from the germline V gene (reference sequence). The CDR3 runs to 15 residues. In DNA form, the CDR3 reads TGCAGTGCTAGACCTGGGACAGGGGGTACAGATACGCAGTATTTT. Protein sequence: CSARPGTGGTDTQYF.

CDR3 residues: CASSPGQVNTGELFF. In DNA, the CDR3 is TGTGCCAGCAGCCCAGGACAGGTTAACACCGGGGAGCTGTTTTTT. The V call is TRBV7-9, the J call TRBJ2-2; 7 nucleotides align to TRBD1. V dropped 5 bases and J dropped 2; count of bases not matched to a gene: 5. CDR3 length: 15 amino acids. Germline CDR1 and CDR2: SEHNR and FQNEAQ (reference sequence).

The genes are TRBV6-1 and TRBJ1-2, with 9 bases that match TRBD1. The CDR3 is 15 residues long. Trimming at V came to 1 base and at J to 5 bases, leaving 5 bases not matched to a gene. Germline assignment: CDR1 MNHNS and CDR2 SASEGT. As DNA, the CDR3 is TGTGCCAGCAGTGAAGAGGGACAGGGCTTGTATGGCTACACCTTC. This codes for CASSEEGQGLYGYTF.

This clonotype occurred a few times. CDR3 in DNA: TGTGCCAGCAGCCAAAGACGCGACACAAATCAGCCCCAGCATTTT. It specifies CASSQRRDTNQPQHF. The chain employs TRBV7-8 and TRBJ1-5, with D unresolved. CDR1 and CDR2 (germline): SGHVS, FQNEAQ. The V and J ends lost 5 bases and 4 bases respectively, with 15 bases between them. The CDR3 has 15 amino acids.

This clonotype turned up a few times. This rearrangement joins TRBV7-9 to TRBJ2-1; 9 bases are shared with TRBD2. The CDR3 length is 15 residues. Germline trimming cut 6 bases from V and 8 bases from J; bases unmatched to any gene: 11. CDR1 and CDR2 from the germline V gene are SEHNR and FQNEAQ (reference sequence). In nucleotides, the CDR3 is TGTGCCAGCAGTCCACCGGGACTAGCAGGCGATGAGCAGTTCTTC. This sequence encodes CASSPPGLAGDEQFF.

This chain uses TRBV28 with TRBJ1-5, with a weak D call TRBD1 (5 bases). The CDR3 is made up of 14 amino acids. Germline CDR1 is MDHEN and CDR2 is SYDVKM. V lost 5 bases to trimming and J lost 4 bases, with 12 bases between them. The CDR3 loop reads CASSGAMGNQPQHF. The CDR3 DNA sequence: TGTGCCAGCAGTGGGGCGATGGGGAATCAGCCCCAGCATTTT.

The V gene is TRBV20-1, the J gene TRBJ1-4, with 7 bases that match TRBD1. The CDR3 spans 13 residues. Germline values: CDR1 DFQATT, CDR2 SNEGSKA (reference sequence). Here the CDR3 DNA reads TGCAGCGTACAGGGGTTTGCTAATGAAAAACTGTTTTTT. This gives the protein CSVQGFANEKLFF.

This CDR3 is CASSDQIGLAGGSWAKNIQYF. In DNA form, the CDR3 reads TGTGCCAGCAGTGATCAAATCGGACTAGCGGGGGGCTCTTGGGCCAAAAACATTCAGTACTTC. The rearrangement links TRBV6-1 to TRBJ2-4; 14 bases agree with TRBD2. V dropped 3 bases and J dropped 1; count of bases not matched to a gene: 14. This CDR3 spans 21 amino acids. Per the germline V gene, CDR1 is MNHNS and CDR2 is SASEGT.

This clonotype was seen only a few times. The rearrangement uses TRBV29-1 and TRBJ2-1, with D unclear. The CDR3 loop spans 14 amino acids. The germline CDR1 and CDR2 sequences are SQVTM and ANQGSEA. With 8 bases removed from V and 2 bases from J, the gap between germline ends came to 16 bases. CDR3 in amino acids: CSSLRLPTYNEQFF. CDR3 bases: TGCAGCTCACTACGGTTGCCGACCTACAATGAGCAGTTCTTC.

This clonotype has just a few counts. Here the CDR3 DNA reads TGTGCCAGCACCGCGGACAGGGCCCTAGATGGCTACACCTTC. Encoded protein: CASTADRALDGYTF. The chain employs TRBV27 and TRBJ1-2, with TRBD1 identical over 8 bases. CDR3 length equals 14 residues. CDR1 and CDR2 (germline): MNHEY, SMNVEV (reference sequence). V shed 7 bases and J 6 bases; nucleotides not matched to a gene: 10.

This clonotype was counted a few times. CDR3: CASSILGQETQYF. CDR3 sequence (DNA): TGTGCCAGTAGTATTCTCGGGCAAGAGACCCAGTACTTC. This sequence joins TRBV19 and TRBJ2-5; D gene unclear. This CDR3 contains 13 residues. V was trimmed by 3 bases and J by 2 bases, leaving 7 bases between them. Germline V lookup: CDR1 LNHDA, CDR2 SQIVND (reference sequence). The whole variable domain, filled in from reference TRBV19 and TRBJ2-5, reads DGGITQSPKYLFRKEGQNVTLSCEQNLNHDAMYWYRQDPGQGLRLIYYSQIVNDFQKGDIAEGYSVSREKKESFPLTVTSAQKNPTAFYLCASSILGQETQYFGPGTRLLVL.

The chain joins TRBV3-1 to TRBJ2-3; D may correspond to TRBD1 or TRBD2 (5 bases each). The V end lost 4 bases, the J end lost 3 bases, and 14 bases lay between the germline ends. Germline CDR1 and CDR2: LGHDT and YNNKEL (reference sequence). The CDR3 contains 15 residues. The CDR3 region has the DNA TGTGCCAGCAGCCCCGACGGGGCGAAGACAGATACGCAGTATTTT. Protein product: CASSPDGAKTDTQYF.

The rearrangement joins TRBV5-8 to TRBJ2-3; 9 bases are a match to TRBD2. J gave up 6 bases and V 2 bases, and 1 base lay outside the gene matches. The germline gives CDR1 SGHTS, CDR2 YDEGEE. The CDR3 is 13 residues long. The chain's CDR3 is CASSFAGGDTQYF. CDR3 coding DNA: TGTGCCAGCAGCTTCGCGGGGGGGGATACGCAGTATTTT.

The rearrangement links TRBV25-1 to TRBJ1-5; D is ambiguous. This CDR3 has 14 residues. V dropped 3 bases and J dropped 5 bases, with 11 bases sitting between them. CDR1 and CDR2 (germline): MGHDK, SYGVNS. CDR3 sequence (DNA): TGTGCCAGCAGTGACTGGGGAGGCTATCAGCCCCAGCATTTT. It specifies CASSDWGGYQPQHF.

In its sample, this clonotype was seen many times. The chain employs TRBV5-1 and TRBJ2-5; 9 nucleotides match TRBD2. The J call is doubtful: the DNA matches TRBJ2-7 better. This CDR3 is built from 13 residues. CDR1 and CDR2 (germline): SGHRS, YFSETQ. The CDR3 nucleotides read TGCGCCAGCAGCTTGCCTAGCGGGGTCGAGCAGTACTTC. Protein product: CASSLPSGVEQYF.